This T cell receptor (beta chain) was sequenced during a study of control samples from healthy donors and cancer patients. The V segment lost 6 bases and the J segment 6 bases; nucleotides outside the gene matches: 7. This CDR3 contains 15 residues. Germline V gives CDR1 MDHEN, CDR2 SYDVKM. The assay was immunoSEQ multiplex PCR, and TCRdb's table has in-frame clones only and misses some. Among 40,000 to 65,000 clones, 87% were seen once, and the ten largest hold roughly 13%. The sample was PBMCs. The chain is built from TRBV28 and TRBJ1-5, with 11 bases fitting TRBD1. The source of this sequence is a man in his sixties with head and neck cancer. CDR3 nucleotide sequence: TGTGCCAGCAGACGCAGGACAGGGGGCATTCAGCCCCAGCATTTT. This encodes CASRRRTGGIQPQHF.